The rows below give T cell receptor beta chains drawn from one sample of a study of T cells expressing NK-cell markers. TCRdb reprocessed the 5' RACE reads; each CDR3 protein has one entry and no DNA is given. The listing contains 200,000 to 300,000 distinct CDR3 sequences. The sample consisted of blood T cells: a sorted CD56 or NKG2C T cell subset, CD4+ or CD8+ T cells, or bulk PBMC T cells (not recorded which). Receptor source: a man between 18 and 29 years old in good health. CDR3s include the opening cysteine and the closing phenylalanine or tryptophan.

cdr3_length: 14; v_call: TRBV5-4; j_call: TRBJ2-7; cdr3_aa: CASSWGHDSYEQYF
cdr3_length: 17; v_call: TRBV7-8; j_call: TRBJ2-1; cdr3_aa: CASSSRGLAGSYNEQFF
cdr3_length: 12; v_call: TRBV20-1; j_call: TRBJ1-4; cdr3_aa: CSARDPPEKLFF
cdr3_length: 14; v_call: TRBV11-2; j_call: TRBJ2-4; cdr3_aa: CASSSRLAKNIQYF
cdr3_length: 12; v_call: TRBV12-3/TRBV12-4; j_call: TRBJ1-3; cdr3_aa: CASRRQGDTIYF
cdr3_length: 14; v_call: TRBV7-3; j_call: TRBJ1-6; cdr3_aa: CASSSSGNNSPLHF
cdr3_length: 13; v_call: TRBV5-1; j_call: TRBJ2-1; cdr3_aa: CASSQQTDNEQFF
cdr3_length: 15; v_call: TRBV12-3/TRBV12-4; j_call: TRBJ2-1; cdr3_aa: CASRSTSGAYNEQFF
cdr3_length: 15; v_call: TRBV23-1; j_call: TRBJ1-1; cdr3_aa: CASSQSHRGRTEAFF
cdr3_length: 14; v_call: TRBV12-3/TRBV12-4; j_call: TRBJ2-1; cdr3_aa: CASSPPGQNNEQFF
cdr3_length: 13; v_call: TRBV5-1; j_call: TRBJ2-1; cdr3_aa: CASSFLGQGAPFF
cdr3_length: 16; v_call: TRBV24-1; j_call: TRBJ2-3; cdr3_aa: CATSASPGGLTDTQYF
cdr3_length: 16; v_call: TRBV6-1; j_call: TRBJ2-3; cdr3_aa: CASSEVAVWGTDTQYF